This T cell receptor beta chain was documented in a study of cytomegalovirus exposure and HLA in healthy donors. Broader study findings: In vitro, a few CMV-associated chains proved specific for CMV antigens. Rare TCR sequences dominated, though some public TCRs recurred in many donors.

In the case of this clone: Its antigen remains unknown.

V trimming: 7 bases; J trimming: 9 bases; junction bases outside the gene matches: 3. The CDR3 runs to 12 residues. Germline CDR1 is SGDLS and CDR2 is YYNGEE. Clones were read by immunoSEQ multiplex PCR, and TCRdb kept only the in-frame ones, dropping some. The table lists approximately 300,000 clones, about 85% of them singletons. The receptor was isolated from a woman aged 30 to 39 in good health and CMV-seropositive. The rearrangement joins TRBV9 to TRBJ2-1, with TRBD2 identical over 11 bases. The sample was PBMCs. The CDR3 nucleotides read TGTGCCAGCCATAGCGGGAGGGGTGAGCAGTTCTTC. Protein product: CASHSGRGEQFF.